Sequencing of this T cell receptor (beta chain) was carried out in a study of shared clonotypes between healthy human individuals. Study details: Three plates were used per donor for CD4 naive, three for CD4 memory, two for CD8 naive and one for CD8 memory. Study conclusions and caveats: A small donor pool kept down the genetic and exposure-history diversity that was represented.

On this clone: Its antigen is unidentified.

Data came from immunoSEQ multiplex PCR; TCRdb stores just in-frame clones and leaves some out. The table has under 1,100,000 clones, more than 65% seen once. The specimen sequenced was memory CD4+ T cells sorted from blood. Documented subset: CD45RA-negative fraction. This TCR was recovered from a man younger than 30 in good health.

CDR3 bases: TGTGCCAGCAGTTTATCTCAAGTGGTTAGTTCACCCCTCCACTTT. As protein: CASSLSQVVSSPLHF. The gene calls are TRBV27 and TRBJ1-6, with D unclear. From germline, CDR1 is MNHEY and CDR2 SMNVEV (reference sequence). With 0 bases removed from V and 9 bases from J, the gap between germline ends came to 12 bases. The CDR3 runs 15 residues.